This paragraph reports one T cell receptor beta chain. Clones were sequenced by immunoSEQ multiplex PCR, and TCRdb holds only the in-frame ones, with some missing. The table includes about 78,000 clones, around 96% detected once. Thymic samples were excised during corrective heart operations. These data belong to a study of human thymus T cells. The TCR sequence derives from a boy less than two years old with a congenital heart defect but otherwise immunologically healthy. The source material was thymus tissue.

CDR3 in amino acids: CASSQDRESKGPPISGANVLTF. The DNA of the CDR3 is TGCGCCAGCAGCCAAGATCGGGAAAGTAAGGGACCGCCGATCTCTGGGGCCAACGTCCTGACTTTC. The chain employs TRBV4-1 and TRBJ2-6, with D possibly called TRBD1 or TRBD2 (5 bases each). The CDR3 is 22 amino acids. CDR1 and CDR2 (germline): MGHRA, YSYEKL. Trimming cost V 0 bases and J 0 bases, with 24 bases left between them.